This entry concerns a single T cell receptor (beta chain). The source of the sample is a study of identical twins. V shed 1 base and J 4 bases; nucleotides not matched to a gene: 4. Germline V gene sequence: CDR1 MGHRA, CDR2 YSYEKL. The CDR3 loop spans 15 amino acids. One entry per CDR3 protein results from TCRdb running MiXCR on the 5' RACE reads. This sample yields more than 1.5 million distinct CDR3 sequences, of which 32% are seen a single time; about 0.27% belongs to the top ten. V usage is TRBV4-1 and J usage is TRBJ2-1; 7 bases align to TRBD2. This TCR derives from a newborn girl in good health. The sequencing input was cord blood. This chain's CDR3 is CASSQGSSGYNEQFF. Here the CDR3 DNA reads TGCGCCAGCAGCCAAGGGTCTAGCGGATACAATGAGCAGTTCTTC.